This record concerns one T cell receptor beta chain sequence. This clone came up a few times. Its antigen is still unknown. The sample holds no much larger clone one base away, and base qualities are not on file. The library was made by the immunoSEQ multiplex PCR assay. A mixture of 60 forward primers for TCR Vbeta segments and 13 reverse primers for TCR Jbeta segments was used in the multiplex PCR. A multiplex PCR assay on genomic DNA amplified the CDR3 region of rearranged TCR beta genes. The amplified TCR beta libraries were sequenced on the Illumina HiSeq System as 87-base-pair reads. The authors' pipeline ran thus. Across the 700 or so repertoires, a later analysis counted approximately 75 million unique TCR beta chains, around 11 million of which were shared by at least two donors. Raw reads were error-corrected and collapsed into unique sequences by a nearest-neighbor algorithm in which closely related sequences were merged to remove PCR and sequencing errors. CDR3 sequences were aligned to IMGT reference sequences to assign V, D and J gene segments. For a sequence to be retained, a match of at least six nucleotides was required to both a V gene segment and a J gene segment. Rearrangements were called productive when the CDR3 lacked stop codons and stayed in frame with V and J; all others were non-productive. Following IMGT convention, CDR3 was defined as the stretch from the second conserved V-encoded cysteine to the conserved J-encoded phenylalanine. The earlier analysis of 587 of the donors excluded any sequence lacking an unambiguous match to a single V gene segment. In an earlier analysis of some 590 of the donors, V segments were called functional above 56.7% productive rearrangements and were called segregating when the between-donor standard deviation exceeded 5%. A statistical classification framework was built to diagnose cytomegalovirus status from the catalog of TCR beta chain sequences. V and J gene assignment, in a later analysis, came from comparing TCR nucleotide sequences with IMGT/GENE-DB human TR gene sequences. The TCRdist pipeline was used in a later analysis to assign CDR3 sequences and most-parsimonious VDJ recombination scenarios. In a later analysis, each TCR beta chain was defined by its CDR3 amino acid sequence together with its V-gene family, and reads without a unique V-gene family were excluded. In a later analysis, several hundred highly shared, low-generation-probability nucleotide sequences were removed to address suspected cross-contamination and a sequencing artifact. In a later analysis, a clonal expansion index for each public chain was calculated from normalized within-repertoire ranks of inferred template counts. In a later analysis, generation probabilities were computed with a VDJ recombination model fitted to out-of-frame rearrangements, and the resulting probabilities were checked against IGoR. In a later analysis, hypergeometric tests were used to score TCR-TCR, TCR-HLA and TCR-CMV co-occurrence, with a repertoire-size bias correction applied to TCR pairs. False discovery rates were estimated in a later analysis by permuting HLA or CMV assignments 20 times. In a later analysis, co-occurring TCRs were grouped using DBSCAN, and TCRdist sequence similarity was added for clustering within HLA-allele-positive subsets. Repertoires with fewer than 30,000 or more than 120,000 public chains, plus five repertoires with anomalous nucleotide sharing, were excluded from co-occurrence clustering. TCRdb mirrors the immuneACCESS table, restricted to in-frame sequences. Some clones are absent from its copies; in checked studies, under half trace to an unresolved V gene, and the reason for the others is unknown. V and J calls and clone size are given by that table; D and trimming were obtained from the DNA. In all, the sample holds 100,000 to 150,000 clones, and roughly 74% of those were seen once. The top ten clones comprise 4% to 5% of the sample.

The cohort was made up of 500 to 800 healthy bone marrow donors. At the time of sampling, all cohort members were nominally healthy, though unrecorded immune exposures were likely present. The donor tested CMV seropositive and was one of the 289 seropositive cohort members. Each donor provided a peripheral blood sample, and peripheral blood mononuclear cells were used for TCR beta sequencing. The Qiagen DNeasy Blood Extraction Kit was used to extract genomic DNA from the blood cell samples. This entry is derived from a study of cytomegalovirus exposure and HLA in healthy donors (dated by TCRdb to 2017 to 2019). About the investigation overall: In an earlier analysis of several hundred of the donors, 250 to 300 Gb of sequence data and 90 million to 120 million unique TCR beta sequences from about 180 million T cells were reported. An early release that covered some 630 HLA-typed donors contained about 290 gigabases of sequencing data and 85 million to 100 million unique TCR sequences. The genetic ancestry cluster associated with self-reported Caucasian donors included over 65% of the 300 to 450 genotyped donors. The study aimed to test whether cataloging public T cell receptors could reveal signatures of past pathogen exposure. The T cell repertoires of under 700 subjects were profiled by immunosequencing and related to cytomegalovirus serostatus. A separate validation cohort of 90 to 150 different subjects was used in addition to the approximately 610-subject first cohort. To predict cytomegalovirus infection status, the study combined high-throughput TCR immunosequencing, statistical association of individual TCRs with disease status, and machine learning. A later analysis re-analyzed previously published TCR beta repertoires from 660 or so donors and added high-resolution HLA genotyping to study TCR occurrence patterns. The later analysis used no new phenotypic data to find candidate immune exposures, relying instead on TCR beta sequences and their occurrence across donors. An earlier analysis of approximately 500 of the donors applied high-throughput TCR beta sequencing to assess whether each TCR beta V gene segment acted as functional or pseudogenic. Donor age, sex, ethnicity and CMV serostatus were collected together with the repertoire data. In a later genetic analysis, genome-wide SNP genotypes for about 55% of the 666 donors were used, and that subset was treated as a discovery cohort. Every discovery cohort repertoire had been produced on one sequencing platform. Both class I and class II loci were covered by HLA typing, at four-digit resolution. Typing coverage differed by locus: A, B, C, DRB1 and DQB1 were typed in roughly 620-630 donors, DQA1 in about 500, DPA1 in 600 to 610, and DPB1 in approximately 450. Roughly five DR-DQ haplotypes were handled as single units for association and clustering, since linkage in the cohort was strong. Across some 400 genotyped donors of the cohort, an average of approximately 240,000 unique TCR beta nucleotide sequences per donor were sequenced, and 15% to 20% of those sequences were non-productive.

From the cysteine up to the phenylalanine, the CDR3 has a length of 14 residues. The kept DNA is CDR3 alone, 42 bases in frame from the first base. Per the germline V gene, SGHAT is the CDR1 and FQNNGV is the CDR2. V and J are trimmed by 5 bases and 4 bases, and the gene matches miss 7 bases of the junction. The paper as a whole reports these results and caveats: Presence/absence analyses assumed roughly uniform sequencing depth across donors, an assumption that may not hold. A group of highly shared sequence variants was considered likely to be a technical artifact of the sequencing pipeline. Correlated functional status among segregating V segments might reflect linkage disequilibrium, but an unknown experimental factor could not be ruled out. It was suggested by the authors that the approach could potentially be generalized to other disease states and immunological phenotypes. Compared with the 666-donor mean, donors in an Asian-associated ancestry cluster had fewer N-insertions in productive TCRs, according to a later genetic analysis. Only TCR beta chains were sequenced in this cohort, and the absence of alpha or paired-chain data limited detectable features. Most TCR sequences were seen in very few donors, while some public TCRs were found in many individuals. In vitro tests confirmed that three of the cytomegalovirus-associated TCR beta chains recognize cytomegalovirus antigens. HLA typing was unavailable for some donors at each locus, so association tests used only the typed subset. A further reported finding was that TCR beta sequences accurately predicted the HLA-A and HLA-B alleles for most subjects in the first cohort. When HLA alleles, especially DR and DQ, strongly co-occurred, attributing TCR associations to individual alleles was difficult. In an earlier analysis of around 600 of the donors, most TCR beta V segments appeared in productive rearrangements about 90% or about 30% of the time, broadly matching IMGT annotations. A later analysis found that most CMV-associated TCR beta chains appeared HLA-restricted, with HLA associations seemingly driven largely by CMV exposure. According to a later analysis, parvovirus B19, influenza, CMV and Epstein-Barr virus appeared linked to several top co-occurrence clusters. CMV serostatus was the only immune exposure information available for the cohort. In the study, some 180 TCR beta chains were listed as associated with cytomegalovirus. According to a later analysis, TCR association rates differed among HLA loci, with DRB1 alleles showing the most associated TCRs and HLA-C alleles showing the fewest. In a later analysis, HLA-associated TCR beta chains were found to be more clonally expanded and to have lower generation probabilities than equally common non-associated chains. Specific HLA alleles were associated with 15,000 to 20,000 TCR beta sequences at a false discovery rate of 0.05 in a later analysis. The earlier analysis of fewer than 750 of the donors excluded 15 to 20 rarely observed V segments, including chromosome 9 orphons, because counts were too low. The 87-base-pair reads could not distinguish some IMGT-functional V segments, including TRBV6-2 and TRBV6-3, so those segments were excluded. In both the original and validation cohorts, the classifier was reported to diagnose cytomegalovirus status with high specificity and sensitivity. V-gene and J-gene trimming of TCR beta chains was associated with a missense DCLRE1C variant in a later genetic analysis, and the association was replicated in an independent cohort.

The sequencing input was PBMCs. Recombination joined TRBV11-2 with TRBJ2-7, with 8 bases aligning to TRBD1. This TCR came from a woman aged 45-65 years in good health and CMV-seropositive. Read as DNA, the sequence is TGTGCCAGCAGCACGGACAGGGTATATTACGAGCAGTACTTC. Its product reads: CASSTDRVYYEQYF.